The rows below give T cell receptor beta chains drawn from one sample of a study of cytomegalovirus exposure and HLA in healthy donors. The protocol was immunoSEQ multiplex PCR, while the TCRdb copy is restricted to in-frame clones and leaves out a portion. The sample holds 150,000 to 200,000 clones, about 80% seen once. Material: PBMCs. The receptors stem from a woman aged 35 to 49 in good health and CMV-seronegative. CDR3s include the opening cysteine and the closing phenylalanine or tryptophan. A D gene is named only where the DNA matches it firmly. Rows give clone size only sometimes, using once, few, many, or a class for an expanded clone.

.,TRBV7-9,.,TRBJ2-6,CASSFGSGANVLTF,TGTGCCAGCAGCTTCGGCTCTGGGGCCAACGTCCTGACTTTC
.,TRBV2,.,TRBJ1-5,CASRETQGQPQHF,TGTGCCAGCAGAGAGACACAGGGTCAGCCCCAGCATTTT
.,TRBV6-6,.,TRBJ2-1,CASSYLNEQFF,TGTGCCAGCAGTTACCTCAATGAGCAGTTCTTC
TRBD1,TRBV28,.,TRBJ2-2,CASSSGTGRMGRELFF,TGTGCCAGCAGTTCCGGGACAGGGAGGATGGGAAGGGAGCTGTTTTTT
.,TRBV5-1,.,TRBJ2-2,CASSLAGAGPTGELFF,TGCGCCAGCAGCTTGGCCGGTGCAGGGCCGACCGGGGAGCTGTTTTTT
.,TRBV7-3,.,TRBJ2-1,CASSSPPSGEQFF,TGTGCCAGCAGCTCCCCTCCATCGGGTGAGCAGTTCTTC
.,TRBV6-6,.,TRBJ1-1,CASSNTGSNTEAFF,TGTGCCAGCAGTAATACGGGGTCGAACACTGAAGCTTTCTTT
TRBD1,TRBV5-1,few,TRBJ2-7,CASSPAETGTYEQYF,TGCGCCAGCAGCCCGGCAGAGACAGGGACCTACGAGCAGTACTTC
.,TRBV7-9,.,TRBJ2-3,CASGRSTGSTDTQYF,TGTGCCAGCGGCCGCTCCACAGGGAGCACAGATACGCAGTATTTT
.,TRBV30,.,TRBJ1-1,CAWSPHPQLEAFF,TGTGCCTGGAGCCCCCACCCCCAGTTGGAAGCTTTCTTT
.,TRBV5-1,.,TRBJ2-3,CASSLGNFFSTDTQYF,TGCGCCAGCAGCTTGGGTAACTTCTTTAGCACAGATACGCAGTATTTT
TRBD1,TRBV11-2,few,TRBJ2-7,CASSPTPKTGSQYF,TGTGCCAGCAGCCCAACCCCAAAGACAGGGAGTCAGTACTTC
.,TRBV11-3,.,TRBJ2-1,CASSFKTGAYNEQFF,TGTGCCAGCAGCTTCAAGACGGGGGCCTACAATGAGCAGTTCTTC
TRBD1,TRBV5-1,.,TRBJ2-7,CASSLGGQGTGRSYEQYF,TGCGCCAGCAGCTTGGGGGGACAGGGAACGGGGCGCTCCTACGAGCAGTACTTC
.,TRBV30,.,TRBJ1-1,CAWSFLDRKSEAFF,TGTGCCTGGAGTTTTCTGGACAGAAAAAGTGAAGCTTTCTTT
.,TRBV27,.,TRBJ2-7,CASSLGGGIEQYF,TGTGCCAGCAGTTTGGGTGGGGGGATCGAGCAGTACTTC
.,TRBV6-5,.,TRBJ2-2,CASSYSEGGATGELFF,TGTGCCAGCAGTTACTCGGAGGGTGGGGCCACCGGGGAGCTGTTTTTT
TRBD1,TRBV7-2,few,TRBJ1-5,CASSPGTVNQPQHF,TGTGCCAGCAGCCCTGGGACAGTGAATCAGCCCCAGCATTTT
.,TRBV5-6,once,TRBJ2-5,CASSLTGRVETQYF,TGTGCCAGCAGTTTGACAGGGAGGGTAGAGACCCAGTACTTC
TRBD2,TRBV27,.,TRBJ2-2,CASTKTRLAGSTGELFF,TGTGCCAGCACCAAAACGAGACTAGCGGGTTCCACCGGGGAGCTGTTTTTT
.,TRBV11-3,.,TRBJ2-2,CASSLVLAGELFF,TGTGCCAGCAGCTTAGTTCTAGCGGGGGAGCTGTTTTTT
.,TRBV13,.,TRBJ1-2,CASSPRVSDGYTF,TGTGCCAGCAGCCCTCGGGTTTCTGATGGCTACACCTTC
TRBD1,TRBV18,.,TRBJ1-4,CASSPGQGPEKLFF,TGTGCCAGCTCACCAGGACAGGGCCCTGAAAAACTGTTTTTT
.,TRBV7-8,few,TRBJ2-6,CASSTHRVPSGANVLTF,TGTGCCAGCAGCACGCACAGGGTTCCATCGGGGGCCAACGTCCTGACTTTC
.,TRBV7-9,.,TRBJ2-5,CASSPHGGIEGETQYF,TGTGCCAGCAGCCCTCACGGAGGGATTGAGGGAGAGACCCAGTACTTC